This T cell receptor (beta chain) was sequenced for a study of tumor and adjacent non-tumor tissue in lung cancer. Study details: Patients were aged roughly 31 to 76, nine to eleven men and a handful of women, stage I to III. On average, productive TCRbeta reads reached roughly 4 million per sample.

This sample's RNA came from whole unsorted tissue. Distant lung tissue was collected more than 3 cm away from the tumor edge. The CDR3 loop spans 13 amino acids. The germline CDR1 and CDR2 sequences are MGHRA and YSYEKL. The library came from three nested PCR rounds adapted from ARM-PCR protocols. TCRdb processed the multiplex PCR reads anew with MiXCR; each CDR3 protein has one entry. This repertoire shows 100,000 or so distinct CDR3 sequences, more than 55% found once; its top ten account for approximately 18%. A remark on this clonotype: Its matching antigen is unknown. An end of the junction differs from the germline gene, which may be a read error.

Notes on the study in general: Compared with tumor, normal lung showed significantly lower TCR diversity.

Sample: distant non-tumor lung tissue. This rearrangement joins TRBV4-1 to TRBJ1-1; no clear D gene. This TCR was recovered from a young man with non-small cell lung cancer. CDR3 in DNA: TGCGCCAACAGCCATGATGGGCACAACGAAGCTTTCTTT. This translates into CANSHDGHNEAFF.